This TCR beta chain was retrieved from a study of blood T cell repertoires in COVID-19. Study-wide background: COVID-19 samples collected from the United States, Italy and Spain covered acute and convalescent phases. Sample material is recorded as cDNA or gDNA derived from T cells, B-cell-depleted T cells, or PBMCs.

Assay used: immunoSEQ multiplex PCR; TCRdb lists only in-frame clones, some missing. The profile covers a few hundred thousand clones, with about 86% appearing a single time and 4.1% taken by the ten largest. In terms of age and location, participants ranged from about 18 to 100 years and lived in about two dozen US areas. Assignments of participants to cohorts depended upon their own reported clinical history. With 0 bases removed from V and 5 bases from J, the gap between germline ends came to 10 bases. The CDR3 consists of 13 residues. CDR1 is GTSNPN and CDR2 is SVGIG in the germline V gene (reference sequence).

This chain links TRBV30 with TRBJ1-1; D ambiguous. The receptor was isolated from a man in his thirties or forties with acute COVID-19. Sequencing used PBMCs or T cells enriched from blood (not recorded which). The CDR3 DNA is TGTGCCTGGAGTGTCTTAAGTCGGACTGAAGCTTTCTTT. This codes for CAWSVLSRTEAFF.